The clone carrying this TCR beta chain was seen once. Its antigen is unknown. Study donors comprised healthy, HIV-negative adults devoid of recent acute infection or vaccination. Repertoires were generated with immunoSEQ multiplex PCR, while TCRdb's copy carries only in-frame clones and drops some. The table has about 490,000 clones, 75% to 85% seen once. This CDR3 has 12 residues. The ends were cut back, 7 bases at V and 0 bases at J, with 5 bases in the middle. Germline V CDR1 and CDR2: SNHLY, FYNNEI. The sample comes from a study of shared clonotypes between healthy human individuals. Study results and caveats: Read depth was anticipated to influence clonotype sharing among donors.

Source material: PBMCs. V and J are TRBV2 and TRBJ2-3; D gene ambiguous. The clonotype comes from a woman aged 40 to 49 in good health. Some clones in this sample may be carry-over from other donors' samples. The chain's CDR3 is CASTDSTDTQYF. CDR3 coding DNA: TGTGCCAGCACCGACAGCACAGATACGCAGTATTTT.